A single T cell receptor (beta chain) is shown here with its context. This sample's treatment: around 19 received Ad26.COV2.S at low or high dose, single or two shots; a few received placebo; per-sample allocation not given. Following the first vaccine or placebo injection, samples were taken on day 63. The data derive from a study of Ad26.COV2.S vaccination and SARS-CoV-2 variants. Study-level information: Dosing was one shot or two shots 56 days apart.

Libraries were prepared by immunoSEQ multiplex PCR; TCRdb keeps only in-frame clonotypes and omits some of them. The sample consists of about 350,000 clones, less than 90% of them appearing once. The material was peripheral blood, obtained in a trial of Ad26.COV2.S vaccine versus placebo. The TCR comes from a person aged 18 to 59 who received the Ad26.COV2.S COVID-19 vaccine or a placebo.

CDR3 sequence: CASRSPQGPPLGTGELFF. As DNA, the CDR3 is TGTGCCAGCAGGAGCCCCCAGGGGCCCCCTTTGGGCACCGGGGAGCTGTTTTTT. This chain uses TRBV11-2 with TRBJ2-2; a possible D gene is TRBD1 (6 bases). Trimming cost V 6 bases and J 4 bases, with 24 bases left between them. The CDR3 loop spans 18 amino acids. Germline assignment: CDR1 SGHAT and CDR2 FQNNGV.